This T cell receptor (beta chain) stems from a study of cytomegalovirus exposure and HLA in healthy donors. CDR1 and CDR2 from the germline V gene are LGHNT and FRNRAP. The J segment lost 5 bases and the V segment lost 0 bases, leaving 6 bases of the junction unmatched. The CDR3 runs to 15 residues. Researchers ran the PCR with 60 Vbeta and 13 Jbeta primers. Produced via immunoSEQ multiplex PCR; TCRdb's table is partial and in-frame only. Of approximately 110,000 clones in the sample, roughly 74% were seen once. The sample was PBMCs. This clonotype was obtained from a woman aged 45 to 65 in good health and CMV-seropositive. This chain joins TRBV12-5 and TRBJ1-1; 7 positions agree with TRBD1. The CDR3 DNA reads TGTGCTAGTGGTTTGGTACGCCAGGGGGGAACTGAAGCTTTCTTT. This sequence encodes CASGLVRQGGTEAFF. Full variable domain (rest looked up from reference TRBV12-5 and TRBJ1-1): DARVTQTPRHKVTEMGQEVTMRCQPILGHNTVFWYRQTMMQGLELLAYFRNRAPLDDSGMPKDRFSAEMPDATLATLKIQPSEPRDSAVYFCASGLVRQGGTEAFFGQGTRLTVV.